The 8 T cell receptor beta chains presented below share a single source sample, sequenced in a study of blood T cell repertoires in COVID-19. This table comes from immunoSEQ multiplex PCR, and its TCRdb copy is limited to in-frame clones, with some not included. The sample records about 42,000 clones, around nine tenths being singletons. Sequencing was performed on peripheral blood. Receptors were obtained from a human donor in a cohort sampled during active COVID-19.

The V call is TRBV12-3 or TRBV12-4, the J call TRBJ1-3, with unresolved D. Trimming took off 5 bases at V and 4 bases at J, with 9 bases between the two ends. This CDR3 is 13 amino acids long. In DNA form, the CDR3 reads TGTGCCAGCAGTCGTATCAGGGGAAACACCATATATTTT. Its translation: CASSRIRGNTIYF.

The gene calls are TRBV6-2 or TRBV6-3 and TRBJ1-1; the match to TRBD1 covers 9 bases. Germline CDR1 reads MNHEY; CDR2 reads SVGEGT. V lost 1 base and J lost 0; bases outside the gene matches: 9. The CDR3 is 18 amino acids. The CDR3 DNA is TGTGCCAGCAGTTACTGGCCGGGACAGGGAAGGATGAACACTGAAGCTTTCTTT. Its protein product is CASSYWPGQGRMNTEAFF.

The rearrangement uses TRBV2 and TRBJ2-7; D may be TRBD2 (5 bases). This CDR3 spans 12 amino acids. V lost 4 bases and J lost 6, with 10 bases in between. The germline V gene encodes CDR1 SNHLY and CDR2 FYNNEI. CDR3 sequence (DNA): TGTGCCAGCAGTGTCACTAGTGCCGAGCAGTACTTC. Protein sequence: CASSVTSAEQYF.

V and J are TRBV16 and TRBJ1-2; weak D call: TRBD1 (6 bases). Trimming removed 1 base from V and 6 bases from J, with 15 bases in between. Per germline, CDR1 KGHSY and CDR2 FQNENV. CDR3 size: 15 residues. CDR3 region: CASSQLSVTGHGYTF. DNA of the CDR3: TGTGCCAGCAGCCAATTGAGCGTGACAGGCCATGGCTACACCTTC.

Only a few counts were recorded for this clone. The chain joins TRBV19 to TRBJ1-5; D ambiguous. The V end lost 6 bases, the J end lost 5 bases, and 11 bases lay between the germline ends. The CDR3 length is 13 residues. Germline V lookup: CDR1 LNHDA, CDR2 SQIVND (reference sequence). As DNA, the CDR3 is TGTGCCAGTAGCCTGCGTCCCGATCAGCCCCAGCATTTT. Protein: CASSLRPDQPQHF.

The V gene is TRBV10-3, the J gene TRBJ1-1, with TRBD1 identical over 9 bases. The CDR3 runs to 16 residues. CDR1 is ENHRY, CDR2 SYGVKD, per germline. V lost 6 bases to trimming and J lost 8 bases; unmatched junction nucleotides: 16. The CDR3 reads CAISPIGTGGLREAFF. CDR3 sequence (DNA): TGTGCCATCAGCCCCATTGGCACAGGGGGCCTCAGGGAAGCTTTCTTT.

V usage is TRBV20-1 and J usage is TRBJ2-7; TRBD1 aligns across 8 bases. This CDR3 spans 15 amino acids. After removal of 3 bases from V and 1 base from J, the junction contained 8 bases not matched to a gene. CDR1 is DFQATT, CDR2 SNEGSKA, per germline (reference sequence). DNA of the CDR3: TGCAGTGCTAGTGGTGCAGGGGGCTGGTCCTACGAGCAGTACTTC. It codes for CSASGAGGWSYEQYF.

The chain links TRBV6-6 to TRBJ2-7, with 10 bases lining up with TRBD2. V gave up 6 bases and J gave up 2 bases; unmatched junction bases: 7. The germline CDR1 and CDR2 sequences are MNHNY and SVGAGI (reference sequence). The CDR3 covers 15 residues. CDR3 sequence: CASRSSGGAPYEQYF. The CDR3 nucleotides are TGTGCCAGCAGGTCGAGCGGGGGGGCTCCCTACGAGCAGTACTTC.